What follows is one T cell receptor (beta chain) and its context. The antigen is unknown. The CDR3 length is 15 residues. Trimming shortened V by 0 bases and J by 3 bases, and 10 bases separated the two germline ends. The germline gives CDR1 SGDLS, CDR2 YYNGEE. This entry is derived from a study of cytomegalovirus exposure and HLA in healthy donors. Study-wide results and limits: From TCR beta sequences, most subjects' HLA-A and HLA-B alleles were reportedly predicted accurately. Donor immune exposure was known only as CMV serostatus.

Both 60 Vbeta primers and 13 Jbeta primers went into the PCR. Here immunoSEQ multiplex PCR was the method, and the copy in TCRdb shows in-frame clones only, minus some. Of around 120,000 clones detected, over 60% appear once; the ten largest clones hold about 3.9%. The source is a human donor in good health. Sequences were obtained from PBMCs. The V call is TRBV9, the J call TRBJ2-1; D is perhaps TRBD2 (5 bases). Written as DNA, the CDR3 is TGTGCCAGCAGCGTAGGCATAGCGCTCTACAATGAGCAGTTCTTC. Protein sequence: CASSVGIALYNEQFF. The whole variable domain, filled in from reference TRBV9 and TRBJ2-1, reads DSGVTQTPKHLITATGQRVTLRCSPRSGDLSVYWYQQSLDQGLQFLIQYYNGEERAKGNILERFSAQQFPDLHSELNLSSLELGDSALYFCASSVGIALYNEQFFGPGTRLTVL.